The present T cell receptor (beta chain) was sequenced within a study of neoadjuvant anti-PD-1 for oral cavity cancer. The study, taken as a whole, reports: After neoadjuvant nivolumab, PBMC T cell clonality was significantly higher in non-responders than responders.

Time point denoted: after neoadjuvant nivolumab, at surgical resection. These oral cavity squamous cell carcinomas were HPV-negative and locally advanced. Analysis of PBMCs was direct, with no culture step. Sequenced by immunoSEQ multiplex PCR; TCRdb stores in-frame clones only, minus some. The sample carries just under 70,000 clones, roughly 84% recorded once. This clone came up once. Its target is not known. The CDR3 is 12 amino acids. Germline CDR1 SGHNT, CDR2 YYREEE (reference sequence). Trimming removed 4 bases from V and 7 bases from J, with 11 bases in between. The sequenced sample was PBMCs, obtained after nivolumab (anti-PD-1) treatment. The V gene is TRBV5-4, the J gene TRBJ2-5; no firm D call. This clonotype was sampled from a person between 40 and 85 years old with oral cavity squamous cell carcinoma. The CDR3 nucleotides are TGTGCCAGCAGCAACGATTGGGGGACCCAGTACTTC. It specifies CASSNDWGTQYF. Full variable domain (remainder filled in from reference TRBV5-4 and TRBJ2-5): ETGVTQSPTHLIKTRGQQVTLRCSSQSGHNTVSWYQQALGQGPQFIFQYYREEENGRGNFPPRFSGLQFPNYSSELNVNALELDDSALYLCASSNDWGTQYFGPGTRLLVL.